This is a list of T cell receptor beta chains from one sample in a study of glioma-infiltrating T cells. TCRdb independently ran MiXCR on the multiplex PCR reads; one entry per CDR3 protein. Here the sample spans fewer than 110,000 distinct CDR3 sequences, 29% being singletons. The specimen was glioma tissue, nonneoplastic brain tissue, or PBMCs (not recorded which). The receptors shown here come from a human donor with low-grade glioma or glioblastoma, undergoing nonglioma brain surgery, or in good health (not recorded which). CDR3s include the opening cysteine and the closing phenylalanine or tryptophan.

v_call	j_call	cdr3_aa
TRBV7-7	TRBJ2-3	CASSLEGADTQYF
TRBV4-1	TRBJ2-3	CASSHLERNTDTQYF
TRBV5-1	TRBJ1-6	CASSYGLISYNSPLHF
TRBV12-3/TRBV12-4	TRBJ1-4	CASSLEGAANEKLFF
TRBV6-1	TRBJ1-1	CASSAAGDPNTEAFF
TRBV6-1	TRBJ2-1	CASSYGGTSGAYNEQFF
TRBV5-4	TRBJ2-5	CASSLGLDQETQYF
TRBV29-1	TRBJ1-2	CSAGTGEYGYNF
TRBV7-9	TRBJ2-5	CASSLNYRGETQYF
TRBV27	TRBJ1-6	CASTRNSYNSPLHF
TRBV7-9	TRBJ2-3	CASRVSGVASTDTQYF
TRBV27	TRBJ1-6	CASRTLGLGILPLHF
TRBV7-9	TRBJ2-5	CASSSGTAQETQYF
TRBV5-4	TRBJ2-7	CASSSQGAGYEQYF
TRBV7-3	TRBJ2-5	CASSLGGQYETQYF
TRBV6-1	TRBJ2-7	CASSDRGEQYF
TRBV14	TRBJ1-4	CASSRKQGGGEKLFF
TRBV7-2	TRBJ1-2	CASSLGGAIHHNGYTF
TRBV28	TRBJ1-2	CATCAPGQGLWGYTF
TRBV5-1	TRBJ2-5	CASSLDGTGMAQYF
TRBV29-1	TRBJ1-2	CSVGLDTYGYTF
TRBV29-1	TRBJ1-5	CSATTEFNQPQHF
TRBV3-1	TRBJ2-4	CASSQGNWAKNIQYF
TRBV12-3/TRBV12-4	TRBJ2-5	CASSLAGGQETQYF
TRBV12-3/TRBV12-4	TRBJ2-1	CASSLALGIEQFF
TRBV19	TRBJ1-2	CASSINARGYTF
TRBV29-1	TRBJ2-3	CSFTSGRSTDTQYF
TRBV29-1	TRBJ2-1	CSVVGTSGVGNEQFF